The sequence of this T cell receptor beta chain was determined in a study of control samples from healthy donors and cancer patients. TCRdb keeps only in-frame clones here, not all; method: immunoSEQ multiplex PCR. The table includes tens of thousands of clones, 89% detected once. Trimming stripped 3 bases from V and 6 bases from J, with 16 bases between. The length of the CDR3 is 15 residues. CDR1 and CDR2 from the germline V gene are SGHKS and YYEKEE (reference sequence). This clone has just a few counts. This TCR came from a middle-aged man in good health. The specimen sequenced was blood. This chain uses TRBV5-5 with TRBJ1-3; D remains ambiguous. The DNA of the CDR3 is TGTGCCAGCAGCTGGACGGCGTGGGGTGAAAACACCATATATTTT. It translates to CASSWTAWGENTIYF.